A single sample is the source of the 22 T cell receptor beta chains below, sequenced in a study of blood T cell repertoires in COVID-19. The data were produced by immunoSEQ multiplex PCR, yet TCRdb's version contains in-frame clones alone and is incomplete. This sample has around 300,000 clones, with about nine tenths found just once. Sequenced material: peripheral blood. The receptors were gathered from a woman aged 35 to 49 who had recovered from COVID-19.

CDR3 protein: CASSIDWREGVPQFF. DNA for the CDR3: TGTGCCAGTAGTATAGATTGGCGGGAGGGGGTTCCGCAGTTCTTC. The V and J genes are TRBV19 and TRBJ2-1, with TRBD2 matching 9 bases. The germline gives CDR1 LNHDA, CDR2 SQIVND (reference sequence). The V and J ends lost 0 bases and 12 bases, in that order; junction bases with no gene match: 9. The CDR3 is made up of 15 amino acids.

The chain uses TRBV7-9 and TRBJ2-1, with a possible D match to TRBD2 (6 bases). Germline V gene lookup returns CDR1 SEHNR and CDR2 FQNEAQ (reference sequence). CDR3 length: 17 amino acids. The V gene lost 1 base and the J gene lost 5 bases, with 18 bases spanning the gap. The CDR3 DNA reads as TGTGCCAGCAGCTTAGGTCTCTTGGGGGAGGTGAACAATGAGCAGTTCTTC. It specifies CASSLGLLGEVNNEQFF.

V is TRBV11-2 and J is TRBJ2-2; a weak D match, TRBD1 (5 bases). The CDR3 spans 16 residues. V gave up 5 bases and J gave up 5 bases, with 18 bases separating them. CDR1 and CDR2 (germline): SGHAT, FQNNGV. In DNA form, the CDR3 reads TGTGCCAGCAGCGAGGACCTTGGGGCACCAACCGGGGAGCTGTTTTTT. It translates to CASSEDLGAPTGELFF.

The chain has TRBV27 and TRBJ2-1; possible D gene TRBD1, 6 bases. CDR3 length: 14 residues. The germline CDR1 and CDR2 sequences are MNHEY and SMNVEV (reference sequence). Trimming stripped 4 bases from V and 2 bases from J, with 9 bases between. The CDR3 here is CASSWPGAYNEQFF. The DNA for the CDR3 is TGTGCCAGCAGTTGGCCAGGGGCCTACAATGAGCAGTTCTTC.

This clone was observed once. The chain employs TRBV5-4 and TRBJ1-4; 9 bases map to TRBD1. V was pared by 0 bases and J by 8 bases, with 5 bases of the junction left unmatched. This CDR3 spans 15 amino acids. Germline assignment: CDR1 SGHNT and CDR2 YYREEE (reference sequence). CDR3 DNA: TGTGCCAGCAGCTTGGGGACAGGGGCGGGGGAAAAACTGTTTTTT. Its protein product is CASSLGTGAGEKLFF. Using reference TRBV5-4 and TRBJ1-4 for the parts outside the CDR3, the full variable domain is ETGVTQSPTHLIKTRGQQVTLRCSSQSGHNTVSWYQQALGQGPQFIFQYYREEENGRGNFPPRFSGLQFPNYSSELNVNALELDDSALYLCASSLGTGAGEKLFFGSGTQLSVL.

This rearrangement joins TRBV2 to TRBJ1-2, with D possibly being TRBD1 (6 bases). Trimming shortened V by 6 bases and J by 8 bases, and 16 bases separated the two germline ends. Germline CDR1 reads SNHLY; CDR2 reads FYNNEI. The CDR3 is 13 residues long. The CDR3, as DNA: TGTGCCAGCAGACGGACAGCCCCTGAGGGCTACACCTTC. As protein: CASRRTAPEGYTF.

J is TRBJ1-6 and V is TRBV5-8; 7 nucleotides align to TRBD1. Germline CDR1 SGHTS, CDR2 YDEGEE. J lost 7 bases, V lost 4 bases, and 5 bases had no gene match. The CDR3 covers 14 residues. The chain's CDR3 is CASSVSTGNSPLHF. The CDR3 nucleotides read TGTGCCAGCAGCGTCTCGACAGGGAATTCACCCCTCCACTTT.

The rearrangement links TRBV10-3 to TRBJ2-3, with D unresolved. CDR1 ENHRY and CDR2 SYGVKD come from the germline V gene. This CDR3 comprises 16 residues. The V and J ends lost 0 bases and 5 bases respectively, with 15 bases between them. DNA of the CDR3: TGTGCCATCAGTGAGTCTGAAGCGAGGAATGGAGATACGCAGTATTTT. This codes for CAISESEARNGDTQYF.

This clone was counted a few times. The CDR3 reads CAISERVGLGSGAKNIQYF. The DNA of the CDR3 is TGTGCCATCAGTGAGAGGGTGGGACTGGGCAGCGGAGCCAAAAACATTCAGTACTTC. This sequence joins TRBV10-3 and TRBJ2-4, with D maybe TRBD2 (6 bases). V was pared by 2 bases and J by 0 bases, with 20 bases between. The CDR3 covers 19 residues. The germline CDR1 and CDR2 sequences are ENHRY and SYGVKD.

The chain uses TRBV19 and TRBJ2-1; 9 bases are a match to TRBD1. Trimming at V came to 7 bases and at J to 3 bases, leaving 4 bases not matched to a gene. The CDR3 runs 14 residues. Germline assignment: CDR1 LNHDA and CDR2 SQIVND (reference sequence). Here the CDR3 reads CASTWGQGYNEQFF. DNA for the CDR3: TGTGCCAGTACCTGGGGACAGGGCTACAATGAGCAGTTCTTC.

The gene calls are TRBV27 and TRBJ1-1; D remains ambiguous. This CDR3 region has 14 residues. Germline V gene data show CDR1 as MNHEY and CDR2 as SMNVEV (reference sequence). Trimming removed 6 bases at V and 0 bases at J, with 11 bases between. CDR3 residues: CASSPGVMNTEAFF. CDR3 coding DNA: TGTGCCAGCAGCCCGGGAGTCATGAACACTGAAGCTTTCTTT.

The J gene is TRBJ2-1, the V gene TRBV5-1, with 9 bases matching TRBD1. Germline V gene sequence: CDR1 SGHRS, CDR2 YFSETQ. The ends lost 4 bases at V and 4 bases at J; junction bases unmatched: 6. This CDR3 spans 15 amino acids. Here the CDR3 reads CASSTGTGFYNEQFF. Written as DNA, the CDR3 is TGCGCCAGCAGCACCGGGACAGGGTTTTACAATGAGCAGTTCTTC.

V and J are TRBV10-3 and TRBJ1-5, with D possibly matching TRBD1 (6 bases). CDR1 is ENHRY and CDR2 is SYGVKD in the germline V gene. The length of the CDR3 is 14 residues. Trimming stripped 4 bases from V and 0 bases from J, with 7 bases between. CDR3 residues: CAISADSSNQPQHF. CDR3 sequence (DNA): TGTGCCATCAGTGCGGACAGTAGCAATCAGCCCCAGCATTTT.

The V call is TRBV9, the J call TRBJ2-5; 7 nucleotides agree with TRBD2. Trimming took 3 bases from V and 0 from J; bases not matched to a gene: 5. CDR1 and CDR2 from the germline V gene are SGDLS and YYNGEE. CDR3 length: 15 amino acids. The CDR3 bases are TGTGCCAGCAGCGCCGGGACTATGTACCAAGAGACCCAGTACTTC. Translating it yields CASSAGTMYQETQYF. Based on the CDR3 plus reference TRBV9 and TRBJ2-5, the full variable domain is DSGVTQTPKHLITATGQRVTLRCSPRSGDLSVYWYQQSLDQGLQFLIQYYNGEERAKGNILERFSAQQFPDLHSELNLSSLELGDSALYFCASSAGTMYQETQYFGPGTRLLVL.

The chain joins TRBV10-3 to TRBJ1-5; tentative D call: TRBD1 (5 bases). This CDR3 contains 15 residues. Germline CDR1 ENHRY, CDR2 SYGVKD. The germline V and J ends were trimmed by 6 bases and 1 base, with 13 bases remaining between them. Written as DNA, the CDR3 is TGTGCCATCAGCACCCAGGGAGGGAGCAATCAGCCCCAGCATTTT. Protein: CAISTQGGSNQPQHF.

For the CDR3, the DNA is TGTGCCAGCAGTTTAGGACAGGTAGCCTACAATGAGCAGTTCTTC. Its protein product is CASSLGQVAYNEQFF. The chain joins TRBV27 to TRBJ2-1, with TRBD1 identical over 7 bases. V shed 2 bases and J 2 bases; nucleotides not matched to a gene: 3. Per germline, CDR1 MNHEY and CDR2 SMNVEV (reference sequence). The CDR3 loop spans 15 amino acids.

There are a few counts of this clone. The chain carries TRBV30 and TRBJ2-1, with 9 bases identical to TRBD2. V dropped 3 bases and J dropped 8; count of bases not matched to a gene: 8. CDR1 and CDR2 from the germline V gene are GTSNPN and SVGIG (reference sequence). The CDR3 has 14 amino acids. The CDR3 protein is CAWRGAGGHHEQFF. The CDR3 DNA reads TGTGCCTGGAGAGGGGCGGGAGGGCACCATGAGCAGTTCTTC.

The chain links TRBV7-2 to TRBJ2-3; D gene uncertain. The CDR3 is 13 residues long. The germline CDR1 and CDR2 sequences are SGHTA and FQGNSA. V was cut by 6 bases and J by 1 base, with 8 bases left in between. Here the CDR3 reads CASRAVGTDTQYF. CDR3 DNA: TGTGCCAGCAGGGCGGTGGGCACAGATACGCAGTATTTT. The full variable domain, rest sourced from reference TRBV7-2 and TRBJ2-3, is GAGVSQSPSNKVTEKGKDVELRCDPISGHTALYWYRQSLGQGLEFLIYFQGNSAPDKSGLPSDRFSAERTGGSVSTLTIQRTQQEDSAVYLCASRAVGTDTQYFGPGTRLTVL.

V usage is TRBV19 and J usage is TRBJ1-1, with TRBD1 as a possible D gene (5 bases). This CDR3 region has 16 residues. V was trimmed by 3 bases and J by 8 bases, leaving 22 bases between them. Germline V gene sequence: CDR1 LNHDA, CDR2 SQIVND (reference sequence). The CDR3 DNA reads TGTGCCAGTAGTATTCTCCAGCTCAGGGAAGGGAACGAAGCTTTCTTT. Translating gives CASSILQLREGNEAFF.

The chain couples TRBV24-1 to TRBJ2-3, with a weak D call TRBD2 (5 bases). Trimming left V 3 bases short and J 4 bases short, with 16 bases between. The CDR3 length is 16 residues. CDR1 KGHDR and CDR2 SFDVKD come from the germline V gene. CDR3 coding DNA: TGTGCCACCAGTGATCATAGGGCGGAGGCGGCAGATACGCAGTATTTT. This gives the protein CATSDHRAEAADTQYF.

This chain uses TRBV27 with TRBJ2-1; 12 nucleotides match TRBD1. This CDR3 has 16 residues. Trimming at V came to 1 base and at J to 5 bases, leaving 3 bases not matched to a gene. Germline CDR1 is MNHEY and CDR2 is SMNVEV (reference sequence). CDR3 loop: CASSLLGQGANNEQFF. CDR3 bases: TGTGCCAGCAGTTTATTGGGACAGGGGGCGAACAATGAGCAGTTCTTC.

This sequence joins TRBV6-5 and TRBJ2-7, with D maybe TRBD1 (6 bases). CDR1 and CDR2 from the germline V gene are MNHEY and SVGAGI. The CDR3 extends over 15 amino acids. V shed 0 bases and J shed 7 bases, with 16 bases lying between them. CDR3 sequence reads: CASSYSSQGLQEQYF. In DNA, the CDR3 is TGTGCCAGCAGTTACTCGAGCCAGGGGCTTCAGGAGCAGTACTTC.